This entry lists 25 T cell receptor beta chains sequenced from one sample in a study of blood T cell dynamics during melanoma immunotherapy. Some clones are missing from TCRdb's copy, which holds only in-frame ones; the method was immunoSEQ multiplex PCR. Seen here are 9,700 or so clones, approximately 90% observed once, and the top ten hold 32%. Time point denoted: pre-treatment baseline. The sequences come from blood, collected from a patient treated with checkpoint blockade. The receptors originated from a human donor with melanoma.

The CDR3 is CASSPPATGGYEQYF. In DNA, the CDR3 is TGTGCCAGCAGCCCCCCCGCGACAGGGGGCTACGAGCAGTACTTC. The V call is TRBV21-1, the J call TRBJ2-7; the table's D gene call, TRBD1, was not cross checked with the DNA. TRBV21-1 is a pseudogene locus. CDR3 size: 15 residues.

This rearrangement joins TRBV4-1 to TRBJ1-2; D call uncertain. V was cut by 1 base and J by 7 bases, with 22 bases left in between. Germline V CDR1 and CDR2: MGHRA, YSYEKL. The CDR3 length is 17 residues. CDR3 loop: CASSQGGTPSGYGGYTF. CDR3 DNA sequence: TGCGCCAGCAGCCAAGGTGGCACCCCGTCCGGCTACGGTGGCTACACCTTC.

The V gene is TRBV5-6, the J gene TRBJ2-1; 12 bases line up with TRBD2. Germline V lookup: CDR1 SGHDT, CDR2 YYEEEE. The V and J ends lost 7 bases and 9 bases, in that order; junction bases with no gene match: 8. CDR3 length: 14 residues. The CDR3 bases are TGTGCCAGCCGCCCTAGCGGGAGGGGCGGTGAGCAGTTCTTC. This encodes CASRPSGRGGEQFF.

In regard to this clone: One junction end does not reproduce the germline sequence, and a read error may be involved. The genes are TRBV6-1 and TRBJ2-1, with D perhaps matching TRBD2 (5 bases). Germline-derived CDR1 and CDR2 are MNHNS and SASEGT. CDR3 length: 16 amino acids. The CDR3 loop is CASNEARAASYNEQFF. The DNA of the CDR3 is TGTGCCAGCAATGAAGCGCGAGCGGCCTCCTACAATGAGCAGTTCTTC.

The gene calls are TRBV28 and TRBJ2-5, with TRBD2 as a possible D gene (6 bases). Deletions cut 10 bases from V and 2 bases from J, with 20 bases between. The CDR3 spans 15 residues. CDR1 is MDHEN, CDR2 SYDVKM, per germline. CDR3 nucleotide sequence: TGTGCCACCACTATGGGGGGTGGGGGACAAGAGACCCAGTACTTC. Amino acid sequence: CATTMGGGGQETQYF.

The chain is built from TRBV5-6 and TRBJ2-1, with D tentatively TRBD1 or TRBD2 (5 bases each). CDR1 is SGHDT, CDR2 YYEEEE, per germline. Trimming shortened V by 3 bases and J by 3 bases, and 16 bases separated the two germline ends. This CDR3 region has 16 residues. CDR3 sequence reads: CASSSPGTYYYNEQFF. The CDR3 bases are TGTGCCAGCAGCTCACCCGGGACGTACTACTACAATGAGCAGTTCTTC.

The rearrangement joins TRBV5-6 to TRBJ1-4; D is unclear. CDR3 length: 16 residues. The V and J ends lost 4 bases and 0 bases respectively, with 13 bases between them. Germline V gives CDR1 SGHDT, CDR2 YYEEEE. The CDR3, as DNA: TGTGCCAGCAGCCCTCCACACTATGCAACTAATGAAAAACTGTTTTTT. It is translated as CASSPPHYATNEKLFF.

The rearrangement links TRBV19 to TRBJ1-5; D gene ambiguous. Germline-derived CDR1 and CDR2 are LNHDA and SQIVND (reference sequence). The CDR3 covers 16 residues. Trimming left V 8 bases short and J 2 bases short, with 19 bases between. CDR3 nucleotide sequence: TGTGCCAGTTCCCCTATGGGTAGGGCTGGCAATCAGCCCCAGCATTTT. Protein sequence: CASSPMGRAGNQPQHF.

The chain is built from TRBV11-2 and TRBJ1-2; no clear D. CDR1 SGHAT and CDR2 FQNNGV come from the germline V gene. This CDR3 spans 16 amino acids. Trimming shortened V by 5 bases and J by 3 bases, and 19 bases separated the two germline ends. The CDR3 DNA sequence: TGTGCCAGCAGCCGCCCAACAGACACAGCCCACTATGGCTACACCTTC. This codes for CASSRPTDTAHYGYTF.

The rearrangement joins TRBV5-1 to TRBJ2-5, with D tentatively TRBD1 (6 bases). Deletions cut 4 bases from V and 5 bases from J, with 15 bases between. The CDR3 contains 14 residues. Germline V CDR1 and CDR2: SGHRS, YFSETQ. CDR3 bases: TGCGCCAGCAGCAGAGGGGGTCCCTGGGAGACCCAGTACTTC. Protein sequence: CASSRGGPWETQYF. The whole variable domain, remainder taken from reference TRBV5-1 and TRBJ2-5, is KAGVTQTPRYLIKTRGQQVTLSCSPISGHRSVSWYQQTPGQGLQFLFEYFSETQRNKGNFPGRFSGRQFSNSRSEMNVSTLELGDSALYLCASSRGGPWETQYFGPGTRLLVL.

This clone was counted once. V is TRBV6-4 and J is TRBJ1-2, with 7 nucleotides matching TRBD1. The CDR3 sequence is 14 residues long. Losses at the gene ends were 2 bases for V and 6 bases for J; bases not matched to a gene: 6. CDR1 and CDR2 (germline): MRHNA, SNTAGT. The chain's CDR3 is CASSDRGQGNGYTF. In DNA, the CDR3 is TGTGCCAGCAGTGACAGGGGGCAGGGTAATGGCTACACCTTC.

The rearrangement joins TRBV7-3 to TRBJ2-1; D not resolved. V lost 4 bases to trimming and J lost 2 bases, with 12 bases between them. Germline V gene data show CDR1 as SGHTA and CDR2 as FQGTGA. The CDR3 has 15 amino acids. CDR3 nucleotides: TGTGCCAGCAGCTCACTCGACCCCGCCTACAATGAGCAGTTCTTC. This gives the protein CASSSLDPAYNEQFF.

The chain carries TRBV29-1 and TRBJ1-1, with a tentative D call TRBD1 (5 bases). Trimming stripped 2 bases from V and 3 bases from J, with 13 bases between. The CDR3 has 14 residues. Germline CDR1 is SQVTM and CDR2 is ANQGSEA. The CDR3 bases are TGCAGCGTTGAAAGGGTCGACAGCGACACTGAAGCTTTCTTT. Protein: CSVERVDSDTEAFF.

V is TRBV6-1 and J is TRBJ1-6, with unresolved D. The CDR3 is made up of 15 amino acids. CDR1 is MNHNS, CDR2 SASEGT, per germline. Trimming took off 7 bases at V and 5 bases at J, with 15 bases between the two ends. This CDR3 reads CASTTGAGHNSPLHF. CDR3 nucleotide sequence: TGTGCCAGCACCACCGGAGCGGGCCATAATTCACCCCTCCACTTT.

The DNA for the CDR3 is TGTGCCAGCAGGGCGGGGGGGGCAGGGACTGAAGCTTTCTTT. This codes for CASRAGGAGTEAFF. The genes are TRBV6-5 and TRBJ1-1; possible D gene TRBD1, 6 bases. Germline CDR1 is MNHEY and CDR2 is SVGAGI. This CDR3 has 14 amino acids. The germline V and J ends were trimmed by 6 bases and 5 bases, with 16 bases remaining between them.

V gene TRBV19 combines with J gene TRBJ1-5, with TRBD1 matching over 11 bases. J was trimmed by 2 bases and V by 9 bases; bases with no gene match: 9. The CDR3 spans 16 residues. Per the germline V gene, CDR1 is LNHDA and CDR2 is SQIVND (reference sequence). The CDR3 sequence is CASRDRGAAGNQPQHF. CDR3 nucleotides: TGTGCCAGCCGGGACAGGGGGGCCGCAGGCAATCAGCCCCAGCATTTT.

The V and J genes are TRBV27 and TRBJ2-5; D is undetermined. CDR1 is MNHEY and CDR2 is SMNVEV in the germline V gene (reference sequence). The ends were cut back, 8 bases at V and 7 bases at J, with 8 bases in the middle. This CDR3 contains 10 residues. CDR3 region: CASPPGTQYF. DNA for the CDR3: TGTGCCAGCCCCCCGGGGACCCAGTACTTC.

This rearrangement joins TRBV4-3 to TRBJ2-7, with no clear D. The CDR3 length is 9 residues. From germline, CDR1 is LGHNA and CDR2 YSLEER. The V end was cut by 9 bases, the J end by 12 bases, with 12 bases between. CDR3 bases: TGCGCCAGTCCGCCCCCTGGGTACTTC. This sequence encodes CASPPPGYF.

This clone showed up just once. The V call is TRBV5-1, the J call TRBJ2-5; D may correspond to TRBD1 or TRBD2 (5 bases each). The CDR3 totals 14 residues. V was shortened by 0 bases and J by 5 bases, with 11 bases between the two germline ends. Per the germline V gene, CDR1 is SGHRS and CDR2 is YFSETQ. The CDR3 nucleotides read TGCGCCAGCAGCTTGGCCCGGGGCGGGGAGACCCAGTACTTC. It translates to CASSLARGGETQYF.

For the CDR3, the DNA is TGTGCCAGCAGCGGCCCCAGGGGGGACTACGAGCAGTACTTC. Protein sequence: CASSGPRGDYEQYF. V gene TRBV6-1 combines with J gene TRBJ2-7; a possible D gene is TRBD1 (7 bases). Germline V CDR1 and CDR2: MNHNS, SASEGT. Trimming took off 6 bases at V and 3 bases at J, with 15 bases between the two ends. The CDR3 totals 14 residues.

The chain carries TRBV28 and TRBJ2-5; no firm D call. V shed 4 bases and J shed 7 bases, with 13 bases lying between them. CDR1 is MDHEN, CDR2 SYDVKM, per germline. The CDR3 extends over 13 amino acids. The CDR3, as DNA: TGTGCCAGCAGTTCCCTTATAGGCGGGACCCAGTACTTC. Its translation is CASSSLIGGTQYF. Supplemented by reference TRBV28 and TRBJ2-5, the full variable domain reads DVKVTQSSRYLVKRTGEKVFLECVQDMDHENMFWYRQDPGLGLRLIYFSYDVKMKEKGDIPEGYSVSREKKERFSLILESASTNQTSMYLCASSSLIGGTQYFGPGTRLLVL.

The chain joins TRBV7-3 to TRBJ2-1, with a weak D call TRBD2 (6 bases). The V end was cut by 2 bases, the J end by 9 bases, with 14 bases between. Germline assignment: CDR1 SGHTA and CDR2 FQGTGA. The length of the CDR3 is 14 residues. The CDR3 reads CASSLVLGGGEQFF. The CDR3 nucleotides read TGTGCCAGCAGCTTAGTGCTGGGGGGTGGTGAGCAGTTCTTC.

This clone came up once. The CDR3 loop is CASSLNRGRGQYF. The CDR3 DNA is TGTGCCAGCAGCTTGAACAGGGGCCGAGGGCAGTACTTC. The gene calls are TRBV5-6 and TRBJ2-5, with 7 positions matching TRBD1. This CDR3 is built from 13 residues. Unmatched junction bases numbered 8, after V lost 1 base and J lost 11 bases. From germline, CDR1 is SGHDT and CDR2 YYEEEE.

This chain uses TRBV5-6 with TRBJ1-5; D ambiguous. This CDR3 region has 17 residues. With 0 bases removed from V and 4 bases from J, the gap between germline ends came to 17 bases. The V gene's germline CDR1 is SGHDT and CDR2 YYEEEE. CDR3: CASSLGAAQGLNQPQHF. The DNA for the CDR3 is TGTGCCAGCAGCTTGGGGGCCGCCCAAGGCCTTAATCAGCCCCAGCATTTT.

This clone has just one count. The chain has TRBV6-1 and TRBJ2-5, with 8 bases matching TRBD2. V lost 7 bases and J lost 11; bases outside the gene matches: 12. The V gene's germline CDR1 is MNHNS and CDR2 SASEGT. The CDR3 covers 13 residues. This CDR3 is CASNREGVSAQYF. The CDR3 DNA reads as TGTGCCAGCAACCGGGAGGGCGTCTCGGCGCAGTACTTC.